These 24 T cell receptor beta chains originate from one sample sequenced in a study of human versus mouse CDR3 diversity and MHC coevolution (dated by TCRdb to the late 2010s). Libraries were constructed by the immunoSEQ multiplex PCR assay. TCRdb took over this immuneACCESS table, retaining in-frame rearrangements with V and J assigned. Such tables are incomplete; in checked studies, under half of the missing clones stem from an unresolved V gene, and the remainder is unexplained. Counted in this sample were about 77,000 clones; around 93% of them appeared once. The ten largest clones represent around 0.15% of the sample. Sequences were obtained from naive CD4+ T cells from blood. The meaning of the sample's cell subset or site label: CD45RO-negative CD62L-positive naive CD4 T cells. The receptors here all came from a person aged 25 to 75 in good health.

V gene TRBV9 combines with J gene TRBJ2-3, with D perhaps matching TRBD1 (5 bases). V lost 0 bases and J lost 1, with 18 bases in between. CDR1 SGDLS and CDR2 YYNGEE come from the germline V gene. The CDR3 sequence is 18 residues long. CDR3: CASSVVPRYAGRTDTQYF. In DNA, the CDR3 is TGTGCCAGCAGCGTAGTCCCGCGGTATGCAGGGCGCACAGATACGCAGTATTTT.

This clone was seen just once. The chain uses TRBV7-9 and TRBJ2-7; D is perhaps TRBD1 (6 bases). CDR3 length: 16 residues. V was shortened by 2 bases and J by 1 base, with 15 bases between the two germline ends. Germline values: CDR1 SEHNR, CDR2 FQNEAQ (reference sequence). Written as DNA, the CDR3 is TGTGCCAGCAGCTTAACAGGGAATTTGGGGTCCTACGAGCAGTACTTC. Protein: CASSLTGNLGSYEQYF.

The chain is built from TRBV30 and TRBJ2-2; no clear D gene. V was shortened by 1 base and J by 8 bases, with 11 bases between the two germline ends. Germline CDR1 is GTSNPN and CDR2 is SVGIG (reference sequence). The CDR3 covers 13 residues. This chain's CDR3 is CAWSGATVGELFF. For the CDR3, the DNA is TGTGCCTGGAGTGGGGCTACGGTAGGGGAGCTGTTTTTT.

The chain carries TRBV4-1 and TRBJ1-2; D gene ambiguous. The germline V gene has CDR1 MGHRA and CDR2 YSYEKL. The CDR3 covers 15 residues. The V end was cut by 1 base, the J end by 0 bases, with 9 bases between. CDR3 bases: TGCGCCAGCAGCCAAGTAGTCGTGGCTAACTATGGCTACACCTTC. It codes for CASSQVVVANYGYTF.

The CDR3 bases are TGTGCCTGGAGTATCCGGGACAGTGTCTTGAACACTGAAGCTTTCTTT. This codes for CAWSIRDSVLNTEAFF. J is TRBJ1-1 and V is TRBV30; 7 bases align to TRBD1. Trimming removed 2 bases from V and 0 bases from J; junction bases left unmatched: 9. The CDR3 runs to 16 residues. CDR1 is GTSNPN and CDR2 is SVGIG in the germline V gene (reference sequence).

The CDR3 reads CASSLGQVAQPQHF. The DNA of the CDR3 is TGTGCCAGCAGCTTAGGACAGGTTGCTCAGCCCCAGCATTTT. The chain has TRBV7-8 and TRBJ1-5; a possible D gene is TRBD1 (6 bases). V was clipped by 1 base and J by 6 bases, with 10 bases between them. The CDR3 consists of 14 residues. The V gene's germline CDR1 is SGHVS and CDR2 FQNEAQ.

This clone was seen a handful of times. Written as DNA, the CDR3 is TGTGCCAGCTCACCACCGACTTTGAGACAGGGGAGTGAAGCTTTCTTT. Protein: CASSPPTLRQGSEAFF. The chain is built from TRBV18 and TRBJ1-1, with TRBD1 identical over 8 bases. The V gene's germline CDR1 is KGHSH and CDR2 LQKENI. The V gene end was trimmed by 0 bases and the J gene end by 7 bases; junction bases not matched to a gene: 10. The CDR3 contains 16 residues.

A note on this clone: The germline gene is not matched at one end of the junction; a read error may be the cause. The chain links TRBV7-9 to TRBJ1-5, with 9 nucleotides matching TRBD1. CDR3 length: 13 amino acids. From germline, CDR1 is SEHNR and CDR2 FQNEAQ (reference sequence). The CDR3 loop reads CASSLGVGTGWYF. The CDR3 nucleotides are TGTGCCAGCAGCTTAGGTGTTGGGACAGGGTGGTATTTT.

This rearrangement joins TRBV5-1 to TRBJ2-3; 10 bases match TRBD2. The CDR3 extends over 21 amino acids. With 2 bases clipped from V and 0 bases from J, the junction kept 18 bases outside the gene matches. Germline-derived CDR1 and CDR2 are SGHRS and YFSETQ. CDR3 protein: CASSFPVASGSLRTSTDTQYF. The CDR3 DNA sequence: TGCGCCAGCAGCTTCCCGGTGGCTAGCGGGAGTCTCCGAACTAGCACAGATACGCAGTATTTT.

V and J are TRBV9 and TRBJ2-1; D perhaps matches TRBD2 (6 bases). The V end lost 7 bases, the J end lost 5 bases, and 16 bases lay between the germline ends. The germline gives CDR1 SGDLS, CDR2 YYNGEE. This CDR3 region has 14 residues. The CDR3 DNA follows: TGTGCCAGCGAACTCGGGACTGGACACAATGAGCAGTTCTTC. Translating it yields CASELGTGHNEQFF. Drawing the rest from reference TRBV9 and TRBJ2-1, the complete variable domain is DSGVTQTPKHLITATGQRVTLRCSPRSGDLSVYWYQQSLDQGLQFLIQYYNGEERAKGNILERFSAQQFPDLHSELNLSSLELGDSALYFCASELGTGHNEQFFGPGTRLTVL.

Concerning this clone itself: At one end, the junction sequence differs from germline, possibly due to a read error. V usage is TRBV2 and J usage is TRBJ1-1, with D possibly matching TRBD1 (6 bases). This CDR3 has 13 amino acids. Germline CDR1 reads SNHLY; CDR2 reads FYNNEI. The CDR3 protein is CASKENRDTEAFF. The CDR3 DNA sequence: TGTGCCAGCAAAGAAAATAGGGACACTGAGGCTTTCTTT.

The chain carries TRBV12-5 and TRBJ2-3; 8 bases are shared with TRBD2. V lost 2 bases and J lost 2; bases outside the gene matches: 3. Germline V gives CDR1 LGHNT, CDR2 FRNRAP. The CDR3 loop spans 15 amino acids. The CDR3 sequence is CASGLTGGATDTQYF. The CDR3 DNA sequence: TGTGCTAGTGGTTTGACCGGGGGGGCCACAGATACGCAGTATTTT.

The gene calls are TRBV7-9 and TRBJ2-3; weak D call: TRBD1 (6 bases). The V end was cut by 5 bases, the J end by 4 bases, with 16 bases between. This CDR3 contains 15 residues. The germline CDR1 and CDR2 sequences are SEHNR and FQNEAQ (reference sequence). CDR3 loop: CASSPGQPGADTQYF. In DNA form, the CDR3 reads TGTGCCAGCAGCCCTGGACAGCCCGGTGCAGATACGCAGTATTTT.

This clone occurred a few times. The rearrangement links TRBV10-3 to TRBJ1-2, with 7 bases aligning to TRBD1. This CDR3 is 13 amino acids long. Per germline, CDR1 ENHRY and CDR2 SYGVKD. J was trimmed by 8 bases and V by 6 bases; bases with no gene match: 9. In nucleotides, the CDR3 is TGTGCCATCAGGGACAGGTTCGGTGAAGGCTACACCTTC. Translating gives CAIRDRFGEGYTF.

The chain has TRBV11-2 and TRBJ2-1; 7 bases are a match to TRBD1. Looked up from germline, CDR1 is SGHAT and CDR2 is FQNNGV. The CDR3 is 15 residues long. The V gene end was trimmed by 5 bases and the J gene end by 0 bases; junction bases not matched to a gene: 4. The CDR3 nucleotides read TGTGCCAGCAGCCCGACAGGGAGCTCCTACAATGAGCAGTTCTTC. Protein product: CASSPTGSSYNEQFF.

The chain carries TRBV14 and TRBJ2-3, with D possibly being TRBD1 (6 bases). Trimming removed 5 bases from V and 15 bases from J, with 18 bases in between. Germline V gene lookup returns CDR1 SGHDN and CDR2 FVKESK. The CDR3 spans 12 residues. The CDR3 coding sequence is TGTGCCAGCAGCGAAGGACAGTATAGGGCCTATTTT. This gives the protein CASSEGQYRAYF.

The chain employs TRBV4-2 and TRBJ2-1; weak D call: TRBD2 (5 bases). Trimming cost V 0 bases and J 0 bases, with 15 bases left between them. The CDR3 is 18 amino acids. The germline V gene has CDR1 LGHNA and CDR2 YNFKEQ. For the CDR3, the DNA is TGTGCCAGCAGCCAAGATCGGGTGCGGGCAAGCTCCTACAATGAGCAGTTCTTC. Amino acid sequence: CASSQDRVRASSYNEQFF.

The chain carries TRBV6-5 and TRBJ1-1; TRBD1 might be the D (5 bases). Germline V CDR1 and CDR2: MNHEY, SVGAGI. The CDR3 is made up of 12 amino acids. V lost 4 bases to trimming and J lost 10 bases, with 13 bases between them. The CDR3: CASSSTGAVAFF. The CDR3 region has the DNA TGTGCCAGCAGTTCCACTGGGGCCGTAGCTTTCTTT.

This chain's CDR3 is CSVARTGGTEAFF. The CDR3 coding sequence is TGCAGCGTAGCCAGGACAGGGGGCACTGAAGCTTTCTTT. The chain employs TRBV29-1 and TRBJ1-1; 10 bases fit TRBD1. CDR3 length: 13 residues. Trimming took 6 bases from V and 4 from J; bases not matched to a gene: 5. CDR1 and CDR2 (germline): SQVTM, ANQGSEA.

The chain links TRBV5-1 to TRBJ2-2; weak D call: TRBD2 (5 bases). V lost 0 bases, J lost 4 bases, and 10 bases lay in between. Germline V CDR1 and CDR2: SGHRS, YFSETQ. The length of the CDR3 is 15 residues. The CDR3 here is CASSLEAAGTGELFF. The CDR3 coding sequence is TGCGCCAGCAGCTTGGAAGCGGCCGGCACCGGGGAGCTGTTTTTT.

This chain links TRBV9 with TRBJ2-1; TRBD2 matches at 15 bases. This CDR3 is built from 16 residues. Germline lookup yields CDR1 SGDLS and CDR2 YYNGEE. Trimming at V came to 3 bases and at J to 9 bases, leaving 7 bases not matched to a gene. CDR3 residues: CASSAGGTSGGSEQFF. DNA for the CDR3: TGTGCCAGCAGCGCAGGGGGGACTAGCGGGGGGAGTGAGCAGTTCTTC.

The chain uses TRBV5-4 and TRBJ2-7, with D perhaps matching TRBD1 (6 bases). Germline loops: CDR1 SGHNT, CDR2 YYREEE (reference sequence). The CDR3 spans 14 residues. V was pared by 3 bases and J by 0 bases, with 10 bases between. As DNA, the CDR3 is TGTGCCAGCAGCTACCCGACAGGCTCCTACGAGCAGTACTTC. This sequence encodes CASSYPTGSYEQYF.

The V gene is TRBV5-1, the J gene TRBJ1-2, with D possibly TRBD1 on 6 matching bases. This CDR3 is built from 16 residues. The germline CDR1 and CDR2 sequences are SGHRS and YFSETQ. V was cut by 0 bases and J by 0 bases, with 12 bases left in between. The CDR3 DNA is TGCGCCAGCAGCTTGGGCAGGGGATTAGCTAACTATGGCTACACCTTC. Its translation: CASSLGRGLANYGYTF.

The rearrangement uses TRBV6-6 and TRBJ2-7; 10 bases line up with TRBD1. The CDR3 runs to 16 residues. V lost 5 bases and J lost 2; bases outside the gene matches: 9. CDR1 MNHNY and CDR2 SVGAGI come from the germline V gene (reference sequence). CDR3 DNA sequence: TGTGCCAGCAGTCAAGAATGGGGGACAGGGGCCTACGAGCAGTACTTC. Amino acids: CASSQEWGTGAYEQYF.